The 25 T cell receptor beta chains below were found in one sample sequenced in a study of tumor and adjacent non-tumor tissue in lung cancer. A modified ARM-PCR protocol with three rounds of nested PCR amplified TCRbeta. TCRdb re-called the multiplex PCR reads through MiXCR, storing one row per CDR3 protein. The repertoire holds around 80,000 distinct CDR3 sequences, with roughly 80% as singletons. This sample's RNA came from whole unsorted tissue. More than 3 cm separated this lung sample from the edge of the tumor. Sequencing was carried out using distant non-tumor lung tissue. These receptors all come from a man aged 60 to 69 with non-small cell lung cancer.

This clonotype has just one count. A read error may be the cause here, since a much bigger clone is one base away. The chain is built from TRBV6-4 and TRBJ2-3, with D maybe TRBD2 (5 bases). Germline loops: CDR1 MRHNA, CDR2 SNTAGT. The CDR3 has 15 residues. CDR3 region: CASSDGPASTDTKYF. The CDR3 nucleotides read TGTGCCAGCAGTGATGGTCCGGCTAGCACAGATACGAAGTATTTT.

As concerns this clonotype: One end of the junction fails to match germline, which may point to a read error. The V gene is TRBV6-2 or TRBV6-3, the J gene TRBJ2-1; no clear D gene. This CDR3 is 12 amino acids long. Germline V CDR1 and CDR2: MNHEY, SVGEGT. In nucleotides, the CDR3 is TGTGCCACCAGTTTCTCGAAGGATGAGCAGTTCTTC. Translating gives CATSFSKDEQFF.

In the case of this clonotype: An end of the junction differs from the germline gene, which may be a read error. This chain joins TRBV30 and TRBJ1-3; D is possibly TRBD1 (5 bases). The CDR3 length is 15 residues. Germline lookup yields CDR1 GTSNPN and CDR2 SVGIG (reference sequence). The CDR3 DNA sequence: TGTGCCTGGAGTCCTGGCAGGGCTTTTGGAAACGCCATATATTTT. Its protein product is CAWSPGRAFGNAIYF.

With respect to this clonotype: Mismatch with germline at one junction end may stem from a read error. This chain uses TRBV11-3 with TRBJ2-3, with D tentatively TRBD2 (6 bases). In germline, CDR1 is SGHNT, CDR2 YENEEA. This CDR3 spans 16 amino acids. The CDR3 loop reads CVSSSVMGGRTDTLYF. CDR3 coding DNA: TGTGTCAGCAGCTCAGTGATGGGGGGACGCACAGATACGCTGTATTTT.

The sample holds one count of this clonotype. This chain joins TRBV11-2 and TRBJ2-6; D is possibly TRBD1 (5 bases). Germline V lookup: CDR1 SGHAT, CDR2 FQNNGV. This CDR3 is built from 14 residues. CDR3 DNA sequence: TGTGTCAACGGTCCTATCTCTGGGGCCAACATTCTGACTTTC. This translates into CVNGPISGANILTF.

Note on this clonotype: A junction end diverges from the germline sequence, so it may reflect a read error. The V call is TRBV10-1, the J call TRBJ2-2; tentative D call: TRBD2 (6 bases). The CDR3 is 14 amino acids. CDR1 and CDR2 (germline): WNHNN, SYGVQD (reference sequence). CDR3 in amino acids: CASSRQSNTRELFF. The DNA for the CDR3 is TGCGCCAGCAGTAGACAGTCGAACACCCGGGAGTTGTTTTTT.

V is TRBV11-1 and J is TRBJ2-1, with a tentative D call TRBD1 (6 bases). CDR1 is SGHAT and CDR2 is FQDESV in the germline V gene (reference sequence). The CDR3 totals 16 residues. V lost 3 bases to trimming and J lost 12 bases, with 24 bases between them. The CDR3 protein is CASSLVSGQSYIVQFF. Here the CDR3 DNA reads TGTGCCAGCAGCTTGGTTAGTGGACAGTCCTACATTGTGCAGTTCTTC.

This clonotype was seen just once. A clone one base away is much larger, so this may be a read error. The chain has TRBV7-8 and TRBJ2-1; 11 bases are a match to TRBD2. Germline assignment: CDR1 SGHVS and CDR2 FQNEAQ. The CDR3 spans 15 residues. Losses at the gene ends were 5 bases for V and 7 bases for J; bases not matched to a gene: 7. The CDR3 DNA reads as TGTGCCAGCAGCGTACTAGCGGGAGCGGTGAATGAGCAGTTCTTC. It encodes CASSVLAGAVNEQFF.

The chain carries TRBV10-3 and TRBJ2-7; maybe TRBD2 (6 bases). The germline CDR1 and CDR2 sequences are ENHRY and SYGVKD. The CDR3 is 13 amino acids. The V and J ends lost 3 bases and 4 bases respectively, with 10 bases between them. The CDR3 sequence is CAISDPGVYEQYF. The CDR3 nucleotides are TGTGCCATCAGTGACCCGGGAGTATACGAGCAGTACTTC.

Comment on this clonotype: Since no conserved phenylalanine or tryptophan closes the CDR3, a read error is the likely cause. This sequence joins TRBV11-2 and TRBJ1-1; possibly TRBD1 for D (5 bases). Germline CDR1 and CDR2: SGHAT and FQNNGV. This CDR3 is built from 14 residues. CDR3 sequence: CASCFVGRGTEAFY. DNA for the CDR3: TGTGCCAGCTGCTTTGTCGGGAGGGGTACTGAAGCTTTCTAT.

As regards this clonotype: An end of the junction does not agree with germline; a read error may underlie this. This rearrangement joins TRBV11-2 to TRBJ2-6; TRBD1 agrees at 7 bases. Germline loops: CDR1 SGHAT, CDR2 FQNNGV. CDR3 length equals 19 residues. CDR3 residues: CANGLVPKDRPSGANVLTF. The DNA for the CDR3 is TGTGCCAACGGCTTAGTTCCAAAGGACAGGCCCTCTGGGGCAAACGTCCTGACTTTC.

In DNA, the CDR3 is TGTGCCAGCAGTTTATTTTATACGGGGATATGGGGTCAGCCCCAGCATTTT. Protein sequence: CASSLFYTGIWGQPQHF. The rearrangement links TRBV28 to TRBJ1-5; D remains unclear. The CDR3 spans 17 residues. The V gene lost 1 base and the J gene lost 6 bases, with 19 bases spanning the gap. Germline lookup yields CDR1 MDHEN and CDR2 SYDVKM.

As for this clonotype: Its ends do not fully match the called genes, so a read error is possible. The chain recombines TRBV6-5 with TRBJ2-5, with a weak D call TRBD2 (5 bases). This CDR3 region has 14 residues. Germline assignment: CDR1 MNHEY and CDR2 SVGAGI. As DNA, the CDR3 is TGTACCAGCAGTGATACCGGGATCGCGTGGGCCCAGTACTTC. Protein product: CTSSDTGIAWAQYF.

As concerns this clonotype: The junction differs from germline at one of its ends, possibly a read error. The chain uses TRBV11-3 and TRBJ2-7; a possible D gene is TRBD2 (5 bases). The length of the CDR3 is 13 residues. The germline gives CDR1 SGHNT, CDR2 YENEEA. The DNA of the CDR3 is TGTGCCGGCAGCCCCCGGAGGCCCTACGAGCACTACTTC. Amino acid sequence: CAGSPRRPYEHYF.

Concerning this clonotype itself: No conserved phenylalanine or tryptophan ends this CDR3, so it is likely a read error. The DNA is omitted, as the CDR3 cannot be located on it reliably, and the CDR3 follows TCRdb's listing. The CDR3: CAISEDRGDTETFL. The V and J genes are TRBV6-1 and TRBJ1-1; whether TRBD1, the table's D call, matches the DNA was not checked. Germline V gene data show CDR1 as MNHNS and CDR2 as SASEGT. The CDR3 has 14 amino acids, counting both end residues.

The chain employs TRBV11-2 and TRBJ2-7, with 13 bases matching TRBD2. With V trimmed by 4 bases and J by 3 bases, 9 bases remained unmatched. Germline assignment: CDR1 SGHAT and CDR2 FQNNGV. The CDR3 extends over 17 amino acids. The CDR3 spells CASSSVGLAGWGYEQYF. CDR3 in DNA: TGTGCCAGCAGCTCCGTGGGACTAGCGGGGTGGGGCTACGAGCAGTACTTC.

This clonotype was detected a few times. CDR3 DNA sequence: TGTGCCAGCGGGGCGACGAAGGACTACAATGAGCAGTTCTTC. It specifies CASGATKDYNEQFF. The genes are TRBV12-3 or TRBV12-4 and TRBJ2-1, with D possibly TRBD1 on 5 matching bases. V lost 8 bases and J 3 bases, leaving 14 bases between the germline ends. The CDR3 consists of 14 residues.

About this clonotype: One junction end disagrees with the germline gene, perhaps due to a read error. V usage is TRBV6-2 or TRBV6-3 and J usage is TRBJ2-4, with TRBD2 matching over 8 bases. CDR1 and CDR2 from the germline V gene are MNHEY and SVGEGT. CDR3 length: 17 amino acids. Here the CDR3 reads CASSYGIAGNAKNIQYF. The DNA of the CDR3 is TGTGCAAGCAGTTACGGGATAGCGGGAAATGCCAAAAACATTCAGTATTTC.

The CDR3 DNA reads as TGTGCCAATACCGACTGGACAGCCCGCAATGAGCAGTTCTTC. Its translation is CANTDWTARNEQFF. The chain combines TRBV6-2 or TRBV6-3 with TRBJ2-1, with D possibly TRBD1 on 6 matching bases. V lost 10 bases and J lost 6, with 19 bases in between. CDR3 length equals 14 residues. Germline V gene lookup returns CDR1 MNHEY and CDR2 SVGEGT.

In the case of this clonotype: The missing conserved phenylalanine or tryptophan at the end of this CDR3 makes a read error likely. The rearrangement links TRBV6-5 to TRBJ2-6; 9 bases map to TRBD2. Per the germline V gene, CDR1 is MNHEY and CDR2 is SVGAGI. Trimming removed 6 bases from V and 0 bases from J; junction bases left unmatched: 6. CDR3 length: 17 amino acids. The CDR3 region is CASSLAGTNSGANVLTS. The CDR3 DNA reads as TGTGCCAGCAGCCTAGCGGGAACCAACTCTGGGGCCAACGTCCTGACTTCC.

This clonotype has just a few counts. The junction departs from germline at one end; a sequencing error may be responsible. The rearrangement links TRBV20-1 to TRBJ2-2, with D perhaps being TRBD1 or TRBD2 (5 bases each). The CDR3 totals 16 residues. Germline CDR1 is DFQATT and CDR2 is SNEGSKA (reference sequence). The CDR3 nucleotides read TGCAGTGTTAGAGAGGGGATGGGTGGGTATACCGGGGAGCTGTTTTTT. It encodes CSVREGMGGYTGELFF.

Worth noting for this clonotype: The conserved phenylalanine or tryptophan is not found at the CDR3 terminus, so this likely reflects a read error. Because the CDR3's place on the DNA is in doubt, the DNA is left out and the CDR3 is given as listed by TCRdb. The gene calls are TRBV6-5 and TRBJ2-6; TRBD2 is taken as the D call from the table, unchecked against the DNA. Germline loops: CDR1 MNHEY, CDR2 SVGAGI. The CDR3 spans 17 residues, counting both ends. The CDR3 is CANSLAGASSGANVLTL.

The CDR3 DNA is TGTGCCAGCAGCGCGGAGGGGGTTAGCAATCAGCCCTATCATTTT. This sequence encodes CASSAEGVSNQPYHF. The chain couples TRBV11-2 to TRBJ1-5; D perhaps matches TRBD1 (6 bases). The V gene lost 5 bases and the J gene lost 16 bases, with 27 bases spanning the gap. Per the germline V gene, CDR1 is SGHAT and CDR2 is FQNNGV. The CDR3 totals 15 residues.

The chain recombines TRBV11-1 with TRBJ2-7; 14 bases agree with TRBD2. This CDR3 is 17 amino acids long. V gave up 5 bases and J gave up 5 bases; unmatched junction bases: 11. The germline gives CDR1 SGHAT, CDR2 FQDESV (reference sequence). The CDR3 sequence is CASSPGTSGSFFDEQYF. CDR3 DNA: TGTGCCAGCAGCCCGGGGACTAGCGGGAGTTTTTTCGACGAGCAGTACTTC.

About this clonotype itself: The CDR3 carries no conserved terminal phenylalanine or tryptophan, so it likely arises from a read error. The chain employs TRBV20-1 and TRBJ2-1; D remains ambiguous. The CDR3 totals 12 residues. CDR1 and CDR2 from the germline V gene are DFQATT and SNEGSKA (reference sequence). Trimming cost V 1 base and J 7 bases, with 8 bases left between them. The CDR3 sequence: CSARGVRNEQFL. CDR3 nucleotide sequence: TGCAGTGCTAGAGGGGTCAGAAATGAGCAGTTCTTA.